These 16 T cell receptor beta chains share one sample of origin, sequenced in a study of blood T cell repertoires in COVID-19. Here immunoSEQ multiplex PCR was the method, and the copy in TCRdb shows in-frame clones only, minus some. The data hold approximately 210,000 clones, with around 80% observed a single time. The sequenced material came from peripheral blood. The receptor set was obtained from a woman between 45 and 65 years old with acute or convalescent COVID-19.

V gene TRBV5-4 combines with J gene TRBJ2-1; 12 positions match TRBD2. CDR1 is SGHNT, CDR2 YYREEE, per germline (reference sequence). V gave up 3 bases and J gave up 4 bases; unmatched junction bases: 14. The CDR3 loop spans 19 amino acids. The CDR3 DNA is TGTGCCAGCAGCTGGGGTTGGGGGCTAGCGGGAGGGGTATACAATGAGCAGTTCTTC. This encodes CASSWGWGLAGGVYNEQFF.

The CDR3 loop reads CASSLDLGGPEAFF. As DNA, the CDR3 is TGTGCCAGCAGCTTAGACCTAGGGGGCCCCGAAGCTTTCTTT. The rearrangement joins TRBV7-2 to TRBJ1-1, with 7 bases fitting TRBD1. This CDR3 contains 14 residues. V lost 1 base to trimming and J lost 8 bases; unmatched junction nucleotides: 7. The germline V gene has CDR1 SGHTA and CDR2 FQGNSA.

CDR3 nucleotide sequence: TGTGCCACCAGCAGAGGCGGGGCGGGACTAGCGGGAGATGGCACAGATACGCAGTATTTT. It yields the protein CATSRGGAGLAGDGTDTQYF. The J gene is TRBJ2-3, the V gene TRBV15; 14 nucleotides match TRBD2. Germline V lookup: CDR1 LNHNV, CDR2 YYDKDF (reference sequence). This CDR3 contains 20 residues. The junction had 10 bases not matched to a gene; V was cut back by 1 base and J by 1 base.

This sequence joins TRBV2 and TRBJ1-1, with D possibly being TRBD1 (5 bases). V lost 11 bases to trimming and J lost 4 bases, with 11 bases between them. From germline, CDR1 is SNHLY and CDR2 FYNNEI. CDR3 length: 11 amino acids. Here the CDR3 DNA reads TGTGCCGGGGGAGGGGCCACTGAAGCTTTCTTT. Its translation is CAGGGATEAFF.

The chain employs TRBV5-1 and TRBJ2-3; perhaps TRBD2 as D (5 bases). CDR1 and CDR2 from the germline V gene are SGHRS and YFSETQ. This CDR3 spans 14 amino acids. V was clipped by 3 bases and J by 7 bases, with 15 bases between them. The CDR3 spells CASSSDSSSNTQYF. CDR3 DNA: TGCGCCAGCAGCTCGGACTCAAGCAGCAATACGCAGTATTTT.

The chain recombines TRBV2 with TRBJ1-6; TRBD1 matches at 7 bases. The CDR3 totals 15 residues. CDR1 and CDR2 from the germline V gene are SNHLY and FYNNEI. V was pared by 7 bases and J by 10 bases, with 13 bases of the junction left unmatched. The CDR3 region has the DNA TGTGCCAGCATGATCGGACAGGCCTTCGGATCACCCCTCCACTTT. It is translated as CASMIGQAFGSPLHF.

This chain's CDR3 is CASSEGTSGIGFGELFF. The CDR3 DNA is TGTGCCAGCAGTGAGGGGACTAGCGGGATAGGGTTCGGGGAGCTGTTTTTT. The chain links TRBV6-1 to TRBJ2-2, with 13 bases matching TRBD2. V lost 3 bases and J lost 7; bases outside the gene matches: 8. The CDR3 is 17 residues long. Germline CDR1 is MNHNS and CDR2 is SASEGT.

The chain has TRBV7-9 and TRBJ2-2; 8 bases match TRBD1. The CDR3 length is 15 residues. Germline assignment: CDR1 SEHNR and CDR2 FQNEAQ (reference sequence). The V gene end was trimmed by 6 bases and the J gene end by 6 bases; junction bases not matched to a gene: 9. This CDR3 is CASRQGQDFAGELFF. Written as DNA, the CDR3 is TGTGCCAGCAGACAGGGACAGGATTTCGCCGGGGAGCTGTTTTTT. Filled out from reference TRBV7-9 and TRBJ2-2, the complete variable domain reads DTGVSQNPRHKITKRGQNVTFRCDPISEHNRLYWYRQTLGQGPEFLTYFQNEAQLEKSRLLSDRFSAERPKGSFSTLEIQRTEQGDSAMYLCASRQGQDFAGELFFGEGSRLTVL.

The chain has TRBV6-1 and TRBJ2-5; the D gene is possibly TRBD1 (5 bases). The V and J ends lost 1 base and 5 bases respectively, with 20 bases between them. CDR3 length equals 17 residues. Germline V gives CDR1 MNHNS, CDR2 SASEGT. DNA for the CDR3: TGTGCCAGCAGTGAAGGTGGCGTTGGCCTTGGGGCGGAGACCCAGTACTTC. It yields the protein CASSEGGVGLGAETQYF.

The genes are TRBV3-1 (or the pseudogene TRBV3-2) and TRBJ2-5; 14 bases map to TRBD2. From germline, CDR1 is LGHDT and CDR2 YNNKEL (reference sequence). There are 18 residues in the CDR3. Trimming at V came to 1 base and at J to 4 bases, leaving 8 bases not matched to a gene. CDR3 DNA: TGTGCCAGCAGCCAAGGGGCACGACTAGCGGGAGGGCGAGAGACCCAGTACTTC. It translates to CASSQGARLAGGRETQYF.

The J gene is TRBJ2-2, the V gene TRBV27, with 8 positions matching TRBD1. V was pared by 5 bases and J by 2 bases, with 7 bases of the junction left unmatched. This CDR3 region has 16 residues. Germline-derived CDR1 and CDR2 are MNHEY and SMNVEV (reference sequence). The CDR3 sequence: CASSPGQGLNTGELFF. The DNA for the CDR3 is TGTGCCAGCAGTCCCGGACAGGGTTTAAACACCGGGGAGCTGTTTTTT.

The gene calls are TRBV19 and TRBJ2-1; D might be TRBD2 (5 bases). The germline CDR1 and CDR2 sequences are LNHDA and SQIVND (reference sequence). The length of the CDR3 is 18 residues. Trimming took off 6 bases at V and 0 bases at J, with 21 bases between the two ends. The CDR3 region is CASSINQFSGSSYNEQFF. CDR3 in DNA: TGTGCCAGTAGCATTAACCAGTTCAGCGGAAGCTCCTACAATGAGCAGTTCTTC.

The chain has TRBV7-9 and TRBJ1-2; D is undetermined. Germline CDR1 SEHNR, CDR2 FQNEAQ (reference sequence). V was cut by 1 base and J by 1 base, with 10 bases left in between. The CDR3 extends over 15 amino acids. The CDR3 region has the DNA TGTGCCAGCAGCTTAGATACGGGATTTAACTATGGCTACACCTTC. Translated: CASSLDTGFNYGYTF.

The V and J genes are TRBV25-1 and TRBJ2-1; 7 bases line up with TRBD2. Trimming at V came to 5 bases and at J to 15 bases, leaving 10 bases not matched to a gene. The CDR3 is 12 amino acids. The germline gives CDR1 MGHDK, CDR2 SYGVNS. The CDR3 sequence: CASSSSGIRVFF. The CDR3 DNA reads as TGTGCCAGCAGTTCTAGCGGCATTCGGGTGTTCTTC.

This clone came up once. The chain couples TRBV5-8 to TRBJ2-5, with 14 nucleotides matching TRBD2. Germline CDR1 is SGHTS and CDR2 is YDEGEE. With V trimmed by 4 bases and J by 5 bases, 13 bases remained unmatched. This CDR3 region has 18 residues. CDR3 sequence (DNA): TGTGCCAGCAGCCCAACCCGACTAGCGGGAGGGTCCGTGGAGACCCAGTACTTC. It encodes CASSPTRLAGGSVETQYF.

The V and J genes are TRBV28 and TRBJ2-5; 8 bases are a match to TRBD1. The CDR3 runs 15 residues. Germline V gene sequence: CDR1 MDHEN, CDR2 SYDVKM. The J segment lost 1 base and the V segment lost 6 bases, leaving 7 bases of the junction unmatched. The CDR3 DNA reads as TGTGCCAGCAGCCCAATGACAGGGGCCCAAGAGACCCAGTACTTC. Its protein product is CASSPMTGAQETQYF.